Each of the 16 T cell receptor beta chains below was sequenced from the same sample in a study of OX40 agonist ivuxolimab in advanced cancers. Measured with immunoSEQ multiplex PCR; TCRdb has only the in-frame clones, and not every one. The data show approximately 100,000 clones, with about nine tenths seen just once and around 0.47% held by the top ten. The sample in question was CD4+ or CD8+ T cells sorted from blood, obtained in a trial of the OX40 agonist ivuxolimab. These receptors originate from an adult with an advanced solid tumor such as melanoma, head and neck, liver or kidney cancer.

The chain employs TRBV6-1 and TRBJ2-7; the match to TRBD2 covers 7 bases. From germline, CDR1 is MNHNS and CDR2 SASEGT. V lost 9 bases and J lost 5; bases outside the gene matches: 1. CDR3 length equals 10 residues. CDR3 region: CARGGNEQYF. The CDR3 nucleotides are TGTGCCAGGGGGGGGAACGAGCAGTACTTC.

The V and J genes are TRBV11-2 and TRBJ1-6; D is ambiguous. The CDR3 has 13 residues. Between the trimmed V and J ends, which lost 5 bases and 9 bases, there was a span of 11 bases. The germline gives CDR1 SGHAT, CDR2 FQNNGV. CDR3 amino acids: CASSPGPASPLHF. CDR3 bases: TGTGCCAGCAGCCCGGGCCCTGCTTCACCCCTCCACTTT.

The CDR3 region is CAWSVVRAGETQYF. CDR3 nucleotides: TGTGCCTGGAGTGTAGTCAGGGCGGGAGAGACCCAGTACTTC. V is TRBV30 and J is TRBJ2-5, with D perhaps given as TRBD1 or TRBD2 (5 bases each). V dropped 0 bases and J dropped 4 bases, with 12 bases sitting between them. This CDR3 region has 14 residues. Per the germline V gene, CDR1 is GTSNPN and CDR2 is SVGIG (reference sequence).

This chain links TRBV19 with TRBJ2-1; D is unclear. In germline, CDR1 is LNHDA, CDR2 SQIVND (reference sequence). CDR3 length: 14 amino acids. Trimming took 2 bases from V and 2 from J, leaving 7 bases between them. For the CDR3, the DNA is TGTGCCAGTAGTATACACCCGACCTACAATGAGCAGTTCTTC. Translated: CASSIHPTYNEQFF.

The V call is TRBV6-5, the J call TRBJ1-1; D is ambiguous. Germline-derived CDR1 and CDR2 are MNHEY and SVGAGI. This CDR3 spans 13 amino acids. The V end was cut by 2 bases, the J end by 1 base, with 5 bases between. The CDR3 loop reads CASSYDWNTEAFF. In DNA form, the CDR3 reads TGTGCCAGCAGTTACGACTGGAACACTGAAGCTTTCTTT.

The rearrangement joins TRBV7-8 to TRBJ1-1; 9 bases are shared with TRBD1. This CDR3 region has 16 residues. Trimming at V came to 5 bases and at J to 0 bases, leaving 7 bases not matched to a gene. CDR1 is SGHVS and CDR2 is FQNEAQ in the germline V gene. In DNA form, the CDR3 reads TGTGCCAGCAGCCTCGACAGGGGGTTAATGAACACTGAAGCTTTCTTT. Protein: CASSLDRGLMNTEAFF.

The chain recombines TRBV19 with TRBJ2-5; 8 bases fit TRBD1. Germline V gene sequence: CDR1 LNHDA, CDR2 SQIVND (reference sequence). V was clipped by 3 bases and J by 6 bases; unmatched bases: 9. The CDR3 extends over 15 amino acids. The chain's CDR3 is CASSIGQGARKTQYF. CDR3 DNA: TGTGCCAGTAGTATCGGGCAGGGGGCTAGAAAGACCCAGTACTTC.

The chain recombines TRBV30 with TRBJ1-1; unclear D gene. Trimming cost V 1 base and J 5 bases, with 11 bases left between them. CDR1 GTSNPN and CDR2 SVGIG come from the germline V gene (reference sequence). The CDR3 sequence is 13 residues long. Here the CDR3 reads CAWSAREATEAFF. Written as DNA, the CDR3 is TGTGCCTGGAGTGCGAGGGAAGCGACTGAAGCTTTCTTT.

The chain recombines TRBV9 with TRBJ2-2; 12 positions match TRBD2. Germline-derived CDR1 and CDR2 are SGDLS and YYNGEE. This CDR3 contains 16 residues. The V gene end was trimmed by 4 bases and the J gene end by 6 bases; junction bases not matched to a gene: 7. In DNA, the CDR3 is TGTGCCAGCAGCCCCCGGACTAGCGGGAATGCCGGGGAGCTGTTTTTT. Amino acid sequence: CASSPRTSGNAGELFF.

The rearrangement uses TRBV7-9 and TRBJ2-5; D assignment may be TRBD1 or TRBD2 (7 bases each). Per the germline V gene, CDR1 is SEHNR and CDR2 is FQNEAQ (reference sequence). V was cut by 3 bases and J by 2 bases, with 13 bases left in between. The CDR3 is made up of 15 amino acids. The CDR3, as DNA: TGTGCCAGCAGCTTCCAGGGGGGGGGACAAGAGACCCAGTACTTC. This translates into CASSFQGGGQETQYF.

This sequence joins TRBV6-5 and TRBJ2-5; tentative D call: TRBD1 (6 bases). Germline CDR1 is MNHEY and CDR2 is SVGAGI. V dropped 6 bases and J dropped 11 bases, with 16 bases sitting between them. The CDR3 consists of 12 residues. The CDR3 DNA follows: TGTGCCAGCAGCCCCCCTGGGACAACTCAGTACTTC. Translating it yields CASSPPGTTQYF.

The gene calls are TRBV10-3 and TRBJ2-2, with D perhaps TRBD1 or TRBD2 (5 bases each). The length of the CDR3 is 15 residues. CDR1 and CDR2 from the germline V gene are ENHRY and SYGVKD. The V gene lost 0 bases and the J gene lost 9 bases, with 14 bases spanning the gap. CDR3 DNA: TGTGCCATCAGTGAGTCGACGAGGGGCGTAAGGGAGCTGTTTTTT. Amino acid sequence: CAISESTRGVRELFF.

The rearrangement joins TRBV19 to TRBJ2-7, with 9 bases identical to TRBD1. The trim removed 3 bases at V and 1 base at J, leaving 4 bases unmatched. CDR3 length equals 15 residues. Per the germline V gene, CDR1 is LNHDA and CDR2 is SQIVND (reference sequence). The CDR3 region is CASSIGTGQSYEQYF. CDR3 DNA: TGTGCCAGTAGTATCGGGACAGGGCAATCCTACGAGCAGTACTTC.

This clone was found once. V usage is TRBV18 and J usage is TRBJ2-5; D ambiguous. V was trimmed by 5 bases and J by 1 base, leaving 5 bases between them. Germline lookup yields CDR1 KGHSH and CDR2 LQKENI. The CDR3 is made up of 12 amino acids. CDR3: CASSKGQETQYF. CDR3 bases: TGTGCCAGCTCAAAGGGCCAAGAGACCCAGTACTTC.

This clone was counted only a few times. The rearrangement uses TRBV27 and TRBJ1-1; 7 bases line up with TRBD1. Germline CDR1 and CDR2: MNHEY and SMNVEV (reference sequence). This CDR3 comprises 13 residues. V dropped 3 bases and J dropped 7; count of bases not matched to a gene: 5. The CDR3 nucleotides read TGTGCCAGCAGTTTGTCAGGGGGGATTGAAGCTTTCTTT. This gives the protein CASSLSGGIEAFF.

V and J are TRBV6-1 and TRBJ1-3, with 10 bases identical to TRBD1. Per the germline V gene, CDR1 is MNHNS and CDR2 is SASEGT. This CDR3 region has 14 residues. With V trimmed by 5 bases and J by 12 bases, 10 bases remained unmatched. CDR3 nucleotide sequence: TGTGCCAGCAGTCCCGGGACAGGGGTTCTGTACATATATTTT. Translating it yields CASSPGTGVLYIYF.